The 8 T cell receptor beta chains in this list originate from one sample, sequenced in a study of cytomegalovirus exposure and HLA in healthy donors. The PCR was carried out with 60 Vbeta primers and 13 Jbeta primers. TCRdb keeps only in-frame clones here, not all; method: immunoSEQ multiplex PCR. The repertoire has roughly 58,000 clones, 80% of them found once; the top ten carry 3.9%. Input material: PBMCs. The receptors derive from a woman aged 40 to 50 in good health and CMV-seronegative.

This chain connects TRBV7-6 to TRBJ1-1; the D gene is possibly TRBD1 (5 bases). The germline V gene has CDR1 SGHVS and CDR2 FNYEAQ. V was cut by 5 bases and J by 4 bases, with 11 bases left in between. CDR3 length: 13 residues. CDR3 nucleotides: TGTGCCAGCAGCGCGGGGGGAGGCACTGAAGCTTTCTTT. It encodes CASSAGGGTEAFF.

The chain links TRBV5-6 to TRBJ2-1, with D possibly matching TRBD1 (6 bases). The V and J ends lost 2 bases and 3 bases respectively, with 12 bases between them. The CDR3 has 15 residues. Germline V gene data show CDR1 as SGHDT and CDR2 as YYEEEE. In nucleotides, the CDR3 is TGTGCCAGCAGCTTACGGGACACCTACTACAATGAGCAGTTCTTC. Its translation: CASSLRDTYYNEQFF. The full variable domain, completed using reference TRBV5-6 and TRBJ2-1, is DAGVTQSPTHLIKTRGQQVTLRCSPKSGHDTVSWYQQALGQGPQFIFQYYEEEERQRGNFPDRFSGHQFPNYSSELNVNALLLGDSALYLCASSLRDTYYNEQFFGPGTRLTVL.

V gene TRBV9 combines with J gene TRBJ1-1, with D perhaps TRBD1 (5 bases). This CDR3 has 15 residues. Germline CDR1 and CDR2: SGDLS and YYNGEE. V was clipped by 0 bases and J by 0 bases, with 9 bases between them. CDR3 nucleotides: TGTGCCAGCAGCGTAGGGGGCACCGTGAACACTGAAGCTTTCTTT. Protein: CASSVGGTVNTEAFF.

The chain carries TRBV27 and TRBJ2-1; D perhaps matches TRBD1 (6 bases). CDR1 is MNHEY, CDR2 SMNVEV, per germline (reference sequence). The germline V and J ends were trimmed by 6 bases and 9 bases, with 24 bases remaining between them. The CDR3 loop spans 16 amino acids. The CDR3: CASREFVAGAGGEQFF. For the CDR3, the DNA is TGTGCCAGCAGAGAGTTTGTGGCAGGGGCGGGTGGTGAGCAGTTCTTC.

V is TRBV4-1 and J is TRBJ2-3; TRBD2 matches at 8 bases. Germline V gene data show CDR1 as MGHRA and CDR2 as YSYEKL. V shed 1 base and J 6 bases; nucleotides not matched to a gene: 3. The CDR3 has 14 amino acids. This CDR3 is CASSQVGGRDTQYF. In DNA, the CDR3 is TGCGCCAGCAGCCAAGTGGGCGGGAGGGATACGCAGTATTTT.

The rearrangement links TRBV28 to TRBJ2-3, with 7 bases fitting TRBD1. This CDR3 is 15 amino acids long. Per the germline V gene, CDR1 is MDHEN and CDR2 is SYDVKM. V was clipped by 6 bases and J by 2 bases; unmatched bases: 8. In DNA, the CDR3 is TGTGCCAGCAGGTCCTTTCAGGGGGACACAGATACGCAGTATTTT. Amino acids: CASRSFQGDTDTQYF. The variable domain in full, with the rest retrieved from reference TRBV28 and TRBJ2-3, is DVKVTQSSRYLVKRTGEKVFLECVQDMDHENMFWYRQDPGLGLRLIYFSYDVKMKEKGDIPEGYSVSREKKERFSLILESASTNQTSMYLCASRSFQGDTDTQYFGPGTRLTVL.

The chain employs TRBV15 and TRBJ2-2; D might be TRBD2 (6 bases). Trimming removed 5 bases at V and 9 bases at J, with 10 bases between. Germline V CDR1 and CDR2: LNHNV, YYDKDF (reference sequence). The CDR3 length is 12 residues. The CDR3 bases are TGTGCCACCAGCTTAAGCGGGCGGGAGCTGTTTTTT. Protein: CATSLSGRELFF.

The genes are TRBV5-1 and TRBJ1-3, with D possibly being TRBD1 (5 bases). In germline, CDR1 is SGHRS, CDR2 YFSETQ. The V end lost 6 bases, the J end lost 0 bases, and 7 bases lay between the germline ends. The CDR3 sequence is 13 residues long. The CDR3 reads CASTGSSGNTIYF. The DNA for the CDR3 is TGCGCCAGCACAGGGTCCTCTGGAAACACCATATATTTT. The full variable domain, its missing parts supplied by reference TRBV5-1 and TRBJ1-3, is KAGVTQTPRYLIKTRGQQVTLSCSPISGHRSVSWYQQTPGQGLQFLFEYFSETQRNKGNFPGRFSGRQFSNSRSEMNVSTLELGDSALYLCASTGSSGNTIYFGEGSWLTVV.